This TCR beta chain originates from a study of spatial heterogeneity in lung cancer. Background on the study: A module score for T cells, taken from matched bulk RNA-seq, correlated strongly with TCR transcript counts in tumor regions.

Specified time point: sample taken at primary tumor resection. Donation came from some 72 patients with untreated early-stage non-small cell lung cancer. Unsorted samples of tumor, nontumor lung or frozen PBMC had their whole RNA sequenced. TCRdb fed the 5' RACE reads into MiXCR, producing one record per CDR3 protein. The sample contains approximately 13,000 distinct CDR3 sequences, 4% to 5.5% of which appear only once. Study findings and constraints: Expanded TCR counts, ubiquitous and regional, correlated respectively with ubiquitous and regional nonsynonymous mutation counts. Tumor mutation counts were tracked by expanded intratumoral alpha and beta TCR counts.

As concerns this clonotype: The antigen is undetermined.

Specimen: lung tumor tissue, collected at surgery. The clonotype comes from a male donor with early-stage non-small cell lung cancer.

CDR3 DNA sequence: TGTGCCAGCAGCCACGCTGAGGAGGGGATGCAGTTCTTC. It specifies CASSHAEEGMQFF. The V gene is TRBV11-3, the J gene TRBJ2-1; the D gene is possibly TRBD2 (6 bases). Germline V gene sequence: CDR1 SGHNT, CDR2 YENEEA. V lost 5 bases to trimming and J lost 12 bases, with 17 bases between them. There are 13 residues in the CDR3.